Below, one T cell receptor (beta chain) is given with its context. The data were taken from a study of shared clonotypes between healthy human individuals. Here immunoSEQ multiplex PCR was the method, and the copy in TCRdb shows in-frame clones only, minus some. The data show 1 million to 1.3 million clones, 75% to 85% seen once. The CDR3 covers 16 residues. Looked up from germline, CDR1 is MDHEN and CDR2 is SYDVKM. V dropped 5 bases and J dropped 0 bases, with 14 bases sitting between them. The sample consisted of memory CD4+ T cells from PBMCs. Subset reported: CD45RA-negative fraction. The origin of this receptor is a young man in good health. Some clones in this sample may be carry-over from other donors' samples. The chain employs TRBV28 and TRBJ2-1; D may be TRBD2 (5 bases). The CDR3 is CASSEGLGDSYNEQFF. The CDR3 coding sequence is TGTGCCAGCAGTGAAGGGTTGGGAGACTCCTACAATGAGCAGTTCTTC.